The present entry profiles one T cell receptor (beta chain) with its context. Its target is unknown. Next came a second PCR, run for about 7 to 11 cycles, which used a sample-barcoded 5' primer along with a J-beta primer mix. TCRdb analysed the 5' RACE reads with MiXCR anew, one entry per CDR3 protein. The table includes 780,000 or so distinct CDR3 sequences, about 55% detected once. In each sample, at least 6 million PBMCs were isolated. The entry originates in a study of blood T cells in healthy people across ages. General study findings and limits: Roughly linearly, TCR beta diversity per million T cells fell as age increased.

Sequenced input: blood. The clonotype was recovered from a man older than 75 in good health.

Here the CDR3 reads CASSAVGESTDTQYF. The CDR3 DNA follows: TGTGCCAGCAGCGCCGTAGGGGAAAGCACAGATACGCAGTATTTT. This chain links TRBV9 with TRBJ2-3, with D possibly matching TRBD1 (5 bases). Germline lookup yields CDR1 SGDLS and CDR2 YYNGEE. The V and J ends lost 3 bases and 0 bases respectively, with 11 bases between them. This CDR3 has 15 amino acids.